Listed here are 23 T cell receptor beta chains from one sample, sequenced in a study of CXCR3-negative and CXCR3-positive naive CD8 T cells. 5' RACE with UMI labels generated the TRB cDNA libraries. TCRdb re-analyzed the 5' RACE reads; it lists each CDR3 protein once, without DNA. This sample contains 75,000 or so distinct CDR3 sequences. Material for sequencing was naive CXCR3- CD8+ T cells from blood. Subset indicated: CD45RO-CCR7+CD27+CD95- naive CD8+ T cells lacking CXCR3 (TNR3-). The receptors come from a human donor in good health. Some clones in this sample may be carry-over from other donors' samples.

This chain links TRBV10-2 with TRBJ2-2; the D call of TRBD1 rests on TCRdb alone, since no DNA is present to check it. CDR3 size: 16 residues. Germline V CDR1 and CDR2: WSHSY, SAAADI. The CDR3 sequence: CASSGVGTAYTGELFF.

The J gene is TRBJ2-7, the V gene TRBV20-1; TCRdb designates TRBD2, a call that cannot be tested without DNA. Germline CDR1 and CDR2: DFQATT and SNEGSKA (reference sequence). The CDR3 length is 15 residues. The CDR3 is CSARVWREGSYEQYF.

This chain links TRBV2 with TRBJ1-4; TCRdb returns TRBD1, unconfirmable since there is no DNA. The CDR3 loop spans 13 amino acids. CDR1 is SNHLY and CDR2 is FYNNEI in the germline V gene. The chain's CDR3 is CASARGFDEKLFF.

The rearrangement links TRBV7-6 to TRBJ2-7. The V gene's germline CDR1 is SGHVS and CDR2 FNYEAQ. The CDR3 contains 15 residues. CDR3 protein: CASSLEGLGSYEQYF. Drawing the rest from reference TRBV7-6 and TRBJ2-7, the complete variable domain is GAGVSQSPRYKVTKRGQDVALRCDPISGHVSLYWYRQALGQGPEFLTYFNYEAQQDKSGLPNDRFSAERPEGSISTLTIQRTEQRDSAMYRCASSLEGLGSYEQYFGPGTRLTVT.

The chain recombines TRBV28 with TRBJ1-1. The length of the CDR3 is 13 residues. Germline CDR1 is MDHEN and CDR2 is SYDVKM. The CDR3 sequence: CASSLGPNTEAFF.

The gene calls are TRBV27 and TRBJ2-7; TCRdb's D call, TRBD2, is unchecked because there is no DNA. This CDR3 contains 13 residues. The germline CDR1 and CDR2 sequences are MNHEY and SMNVEV (reference sequence). The CDR3 protein is CASSSGAPHEQYF.

J is TRBJ2-1 and V is TRBV29-1. Germline loops: CDR1 SQVTM, CDR2 ANQGSEA. CDR3 size: 11 residues. This chain's CDR3 is CSVVVYNEQFF.

V usage is TRBV15 and J usage is TRBJ2-3. Germline values: CDR1 LNHNV, CDR2 YYDKDF (reference sequence). The CDR3 spans 15 residues. This chain's CDR3 is CATSRDSVSLDTQYF.

V gene TRBV20-1 combines with J gene TRBJ2-5; TCRdb returns TRBD1, unconfirmable since there is no DNA. The germline CDR1 and CDR2 sequences are DFQATT and SNEGSKA (reference sequence). The CDR3 is 13 amino acids. This CDR3 reads CSAKADTQETQYF.

The CDR3 spells CSVEMGAYNEQFF. V usage is TRBV29-1 and J usage is TRBJ2-1; TCRdb's D call, TRBD1, is unchecked because there is no DNA. Germline loops: CDR1 SQVTM, CDR2 ANQGSEA. CDR3 length: 13 residues.

This chain joins TRBV30 and TRBJ1-2. The CDR3 spans 13 residues. The germline CDR1 and CDR2 sequences are GTSNPN and SVGIG (reference sequence). The CDR3 loop reads CARSEGSNYGYTF.

The CDR3 spells CASSPRLAGPSYNEQFF. This chain joins TRBV7-9 and TRBJ2-1; TCRdb outputs TRBD2, but without DNA this stays unchecked. CDR3 length equals 17 residues. The germline V gene encodes CDR1 SEHNR and CDR2 FQNEAQ (reference sequence).

The chain carries TRBV20-1 and TRBJ1-1; TCRdb lists TRBD1, though no DNA is available to test this call. Germline CDR1 is DFQATT and CDR2 is SNEGSKA (reference sequence). This CDR3 has 16 amino acids. This chain's CDR3 is CSARTVTIPMNTEAFF.

The V call is TRBV27, the J call TRBJ1-2; TCRdb's D call of TRBD1 is untestable without DNA. CDR3 size: 13 residues. The germline V gene encodes CDR1 MNHEY and CDR2 SMNVEV (reference sequence). CDR3 sequence reads: CASSFGGEGGYTF.

The rearrangement uses TRBV6-2 or TRBV6-3 and TRBJ2-7; TCRdb reports TRBD2, a call that lacks DNA to check it against. The CDR3 consists of 15 residues. Germline CDR1 is MNHEY and CDR2 is SVGEGT. The CDR3 region is CASSLSGLAGAEQYF.

The chain is built from TRBV4-3 and TRBJ2-7; the D call of TRBD1 rests on TCRdb alone, since no DNA is present to check it. The CDR3 has 15 amino acids. The germline V gene has CDR1 LGHNA and CDR2 YSLEER. This CDR3 reads CASSQARGGREEQYF.

The rearrangement uses TRBV29-1 and TRBJ2-1; with no DNA, the TCRdb D assignment of TRBD2 cannot be verified. Germline CDR1 SQVTM, CDR2 ANQGSEA. This CDR3 is 13 amino acids long. CDR3 residues: CSGQTSGRNEQFF.

V usage is TRBV20-1 and J usage is TRBJ2-1; lacking DNA, the TRBD2 call made by TCRdb goes unchecked. Germline V gene data show CDR1 as DFQATT and CDR2 as SNEGSKA (reference sequence). The CDR3 is made up of 15 amino acids. Here the CDR3 reads CSARALAGLANEQFF.

The rearrangement joins TRBV18 to TRBJ2-1. Per germline, CDR1 KGHSH and CDR2 LQKENI. CDR3 size: 15 residues. The chain's CDR3 is CASSPPEGYYNEQFF.

CDR3 amino acids: CASSGSGGTDTQYF. The chain uses TRBV5-1 and TRBJ2-3; TCRdb gives TRBD1 as the D gene, but with no DNA this cannot be confirmed. Germline loops: CDR1 SGHRS, CDR2 YFSETQ. CDR3 length: 14 residues.

The rearrangement joins TRBV6-5 to TRBJ2-5; absent DNA, TCRdb's TRBD1 call cannot be checked. The CDR3 extends over 15 amino acids. Germline CDR1 reads MNHEY; CDR2 reads SVGAGI. The CDR3 sequence: CASSYSTGGAETQYF.

The rearrangement uses TRBV6-2 or TRBV6-3 and TRBJ2-1; TCRdb designates TRBD2, a call that cannot be tested without DNA. This CDR3 region has 14 residues. Germline assignment: CDR1 MNHEY and CDR2 SVGEGT. CDR3 amino acids: CASSYSVSENEQFF.

The rearrangement uses TRBV12-3 or TRBV12-4 and TRBJ2-1; the TCRdb call, TRBD2, lacks DNA for checking. This CDR3 is 17 amino acids long. CDR3 protein: CASSLDPGTSDYNEQFF.